One and the same sample provided the 6 T cell receptor beta chains below, sequenced in a study of yellow fever vaccine responses in identical twins. TCRdb fed the RT-PCR reads into MiXCR, producing one record per CDR3 protein. The repertoire holds 9,500 to 11,000 distinct CDR3 sequences, with approximately 80% as singletons. The sample here was T cells from blood (PBMCs), unsorted or a sorted subset (not recorded which), taken before or after yellow fever vaccination (not recorded which). Every receptor here comes from a woman between 18 and 29 years old who received the yellow fever vaccine.

The chain uses TRBV4-1 and TRBJ2-7, with D unclear. CDR3 length: 16 amino acids. In germline, CDR1 is MGHRA, CDR2 YSYEKL. Trimming left V 0 bases short and J 3 bases short, with 15 bases between. CDR3 loop: CASSQDVVEGHYEQYV. The CDR3 DNA reads TGCGCCAGCAGCCAAGATGTCGTGGAAGGTCACTACGAGCAGTACGTC.

The chain has TRBV4-2 and TRBJ2-7; either TRBD1 or TRBD2 may fit D (5 bases each). In germline, CDR1 is LGHNA, CDR2 YNFKEQ. This CDR3 region has 15 residues. V lost 7 bases to trimming and J lost 3 bases, with 19 bases between them. The CDR3 region has the DNA TGTGCCAGCACGGGAAGGGGATGGGGCGGCTACGAGCAGTACTTC. It translates to CASTGRGWGGYEQYF.

The V call is TRBV10-2, the J call TRBJ2-3, with TRBD2 matching 8 bases. Germline V gives CDR1 WSHSY, CDR2 SAAADI. The CDR3 is 13 residues long. Losses at the gene ends were 7 bases for V and 7 bases for J; bases not matched to a gene: 7. The CDR3 reads CASTRTSMYTQYF. The DNA of the CDR3 is TGCGCCAGCACTCGGACTAGCATGTATACGCAGTATTTT.

The chain is built from TRBV5-1 and TRBJ2-5; D is unresolved. CDR1 is SGHRS, CDR2 YFSETQ, per germline. There are 14 residues in the CDR3. Trimming removed 0 bases from V and 1 base from J, with 7 bases in between. The CDR3 loop is CASSLVPAQETQYF. The DNA for the CDR3 is TGCGCCAGCAGCTTGGTTCCGGCCCAAGAGACCCAGTACTTC.

CDR3 nucleotides: TGTGCCAGCAGTTACTCGGGAAACTCCTACGAGCAGTACGTC. This codes for CASSYSGNSYEQYV. The rearrangement uses TRBV6-5 and TRBJ2-7; no clear D. Germline V gives CDR1 MNHEY, CDR2 SVGAGI. V lost 0 bases, J lost 0 bases, and 6 bases lay in between. The CDR3 extends over 14 amino acids.

This clonotype was seen more than once but under ten times. At one end the junction does not follow the germline gene, possibly because of a read error. CDR3 amino acids: CASCQSSTDTQYF. CDR3 DNA: TGCGCCAGCTGCCAGTCTAGCACAGATACGCAGTATTTT. The rearrangement joins TRBV4-1 to TRBJ2-3; D not resolved. The CDR3 is 13 amino acids. In germline, CDR1 is MGHRA, CDR2 YSYEKL.